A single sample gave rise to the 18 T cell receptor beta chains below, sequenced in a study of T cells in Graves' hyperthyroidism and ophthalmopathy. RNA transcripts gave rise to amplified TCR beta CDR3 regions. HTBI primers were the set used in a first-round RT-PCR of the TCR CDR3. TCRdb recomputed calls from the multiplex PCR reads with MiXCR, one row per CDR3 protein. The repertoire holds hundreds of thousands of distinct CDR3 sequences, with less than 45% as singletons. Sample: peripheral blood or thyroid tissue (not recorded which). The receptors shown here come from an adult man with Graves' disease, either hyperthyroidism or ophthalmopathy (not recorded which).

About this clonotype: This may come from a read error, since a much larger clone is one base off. In DNA, the CDR3 is TGTGCCAGTAGTATAGACCTGGAAAGTCACGAGCAGTACTTC. This sequence encodes CASSIDLESHEQYF. V usage is TRBV19 and J usage is TRBJ2-7, with D unresolved. CDR1 LNHDA and CDR2 SQIVND come from the germline V gene (reference sequence). The CDR3 consists of 14 residues. Between the trimmed V and J ends, which lost 0 bases and 5 bases, there was a span of 11 bases.

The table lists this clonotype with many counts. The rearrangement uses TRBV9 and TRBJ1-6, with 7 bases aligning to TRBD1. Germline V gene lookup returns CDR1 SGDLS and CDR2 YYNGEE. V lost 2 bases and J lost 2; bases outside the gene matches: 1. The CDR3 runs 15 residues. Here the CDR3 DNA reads TGTGCCAGCAGCGTCGGGACAGCCTATAATTCACCCCTCCACTTT. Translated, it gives CASSVGTAYNSPLHF.

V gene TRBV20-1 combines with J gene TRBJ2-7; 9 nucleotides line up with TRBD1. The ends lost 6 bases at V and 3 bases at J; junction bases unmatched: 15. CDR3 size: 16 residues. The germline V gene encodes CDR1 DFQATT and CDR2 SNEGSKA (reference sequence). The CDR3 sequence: CSASGQGSLSIYEQYF. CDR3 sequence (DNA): TGCAGTGCGAGTGGACAGGGGTCCCTCTCGATCTACGAGCAGTACTTC.

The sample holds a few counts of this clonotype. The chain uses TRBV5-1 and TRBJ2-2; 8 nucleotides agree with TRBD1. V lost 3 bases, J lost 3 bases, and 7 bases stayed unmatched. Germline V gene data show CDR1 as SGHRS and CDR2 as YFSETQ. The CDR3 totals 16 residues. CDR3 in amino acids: CASSSGQGIYTGELFF. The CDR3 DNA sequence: TGCGCCAGCAGCTCCGGACAGGGCATCTACACCGGGGAGCTGTTTTTT.

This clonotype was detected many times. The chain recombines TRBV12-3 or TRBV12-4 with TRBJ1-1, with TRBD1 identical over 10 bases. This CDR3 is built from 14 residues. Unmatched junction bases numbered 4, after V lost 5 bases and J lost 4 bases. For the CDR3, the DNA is TGTGCCAGCAGTCGGGACAGGGGAGGCACTGAAGCTTTCTTT. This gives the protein CASSRDRGGTEAFF.

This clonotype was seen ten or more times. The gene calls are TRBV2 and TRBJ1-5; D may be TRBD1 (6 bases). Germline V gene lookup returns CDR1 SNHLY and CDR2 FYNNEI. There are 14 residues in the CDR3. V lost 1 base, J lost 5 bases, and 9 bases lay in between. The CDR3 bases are TGTGCCAGCAGTGAAGAGAGGACAGATCAGCCCCAGCATTTT. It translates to CASSEERTDQPQHF.

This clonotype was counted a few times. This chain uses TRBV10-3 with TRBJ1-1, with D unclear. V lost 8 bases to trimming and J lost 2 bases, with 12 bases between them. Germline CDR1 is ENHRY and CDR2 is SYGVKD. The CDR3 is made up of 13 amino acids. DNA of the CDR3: TGTGCCATCGTACGAGAAATTAACACTGAAGCTTTCTTT. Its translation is CAIVREINTEAFF.

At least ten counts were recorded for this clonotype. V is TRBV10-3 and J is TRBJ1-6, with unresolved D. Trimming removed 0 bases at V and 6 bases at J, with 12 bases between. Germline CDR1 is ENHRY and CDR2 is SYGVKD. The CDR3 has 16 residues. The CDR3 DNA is TGTGCCATCAGTGAGTCTGCGGCGGGATTTAATTCACCCCTCCACTTT. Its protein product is CAISESAAGFNSPLHF.

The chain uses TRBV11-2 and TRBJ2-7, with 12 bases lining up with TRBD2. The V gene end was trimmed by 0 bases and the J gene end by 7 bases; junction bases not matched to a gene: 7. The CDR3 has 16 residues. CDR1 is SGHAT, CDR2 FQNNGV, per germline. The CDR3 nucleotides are TGTGCCAGCAGCTTAGATCCTAGCGGGAGGGCTGGAGAGCAGTACTTC. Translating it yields CASSLDPSGRAGEQYF.

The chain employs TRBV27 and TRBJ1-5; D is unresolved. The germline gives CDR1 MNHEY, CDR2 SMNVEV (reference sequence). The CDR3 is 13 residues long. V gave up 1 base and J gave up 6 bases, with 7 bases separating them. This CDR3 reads CASSLFRFQPQHF. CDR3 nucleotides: TGTGCCAGCAGTTTATTTCGGTTTCAGCCCCAGCATTTT.

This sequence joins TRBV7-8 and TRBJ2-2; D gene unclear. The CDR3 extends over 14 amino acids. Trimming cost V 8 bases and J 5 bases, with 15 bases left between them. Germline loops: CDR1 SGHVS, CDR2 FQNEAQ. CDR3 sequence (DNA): TGTGCCAGCGCCCGACGCGCCGGGACCGGGGAGCTGTTTTTT. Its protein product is CASARRAGTGELFF.

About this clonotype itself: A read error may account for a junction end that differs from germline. The CDR3 protein is CTSMGGRKETQYF. The CDR3 bases are TGTACCAGCATGGGCGGGAGGAAAGAGACCCAGTACTTC. The J gene is TRBJ2-5, the V gene TRBV6-1, with 8 bases that match TRBD2. CDR3 length equals 13 residues. The germline gives CDR1 MNHNS, CDR2 SASEGT.

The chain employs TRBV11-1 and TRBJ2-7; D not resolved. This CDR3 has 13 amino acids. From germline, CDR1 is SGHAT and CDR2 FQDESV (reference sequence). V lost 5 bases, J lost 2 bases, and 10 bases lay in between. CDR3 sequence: CASSVTQTYEQYF. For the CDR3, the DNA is TGTGCCAGCAGCGTAACACAGACCTACGAGCAGTACTTC.

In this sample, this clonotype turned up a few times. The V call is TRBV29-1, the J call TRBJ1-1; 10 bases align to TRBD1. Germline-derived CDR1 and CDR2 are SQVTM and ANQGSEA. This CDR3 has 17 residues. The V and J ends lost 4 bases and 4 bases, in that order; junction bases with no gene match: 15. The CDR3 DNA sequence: TGCAGCGTTGCCAGGACAGGGGGAAAGGTTGTCGGCACTGAAGCTTTCTTT. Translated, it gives CSVARTGGKVVGTEAFF.

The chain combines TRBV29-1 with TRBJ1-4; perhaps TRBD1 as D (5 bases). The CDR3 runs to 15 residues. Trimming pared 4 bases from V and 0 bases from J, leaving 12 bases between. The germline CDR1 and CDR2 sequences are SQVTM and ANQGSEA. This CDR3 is CSVAGTGTTNEKLFF. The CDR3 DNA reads TGCAGCGTTGCAGGAACAGGAACAACTAATGAAAAACTGTTTTTT.

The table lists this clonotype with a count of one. This CDR3 is CASSQTLGQVIWSYTF. The CDR3 nucleotides are TGTGCCAGCAGCCAAACTCTGGGACAGGTAATCTGGAGCTACACCTTC. The genes are TRBV7-3 and TRBJ1-2, with TRBD1 matching over 8 bases. Germline V CDR1 and CDR2: SGHTA, FQGTGA. J was trimmed by 9 bases and V by 5 bases; bases with no gene match: 17. This CDR3 has 16 residues.

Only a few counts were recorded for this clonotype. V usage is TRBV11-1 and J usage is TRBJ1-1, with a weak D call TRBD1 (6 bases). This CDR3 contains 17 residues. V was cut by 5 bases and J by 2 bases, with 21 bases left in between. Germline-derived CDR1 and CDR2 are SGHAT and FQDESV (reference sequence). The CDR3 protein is CASSRMGTFLVNTEAFF. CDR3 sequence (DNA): TGTGCCAGCAGCCGAATGGGGACATTCTTGGTTAACACTGAAGCTTTCTTT.

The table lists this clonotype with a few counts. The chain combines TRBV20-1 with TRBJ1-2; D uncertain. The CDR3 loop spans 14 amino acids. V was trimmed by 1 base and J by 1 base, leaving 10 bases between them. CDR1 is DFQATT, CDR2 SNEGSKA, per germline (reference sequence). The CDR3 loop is CSARGRRLNYGYTF. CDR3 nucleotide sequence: TGCAGTGCTAGAGGTCGCCGCCTTAACTATGGCTACACCTTC.